These 26 T cell receptor beta chains were all obtained from the same sample, sequenced in a study of T cell responses to AZD1222 COVID-19 vaccine. The data were produced by immunoSEQ multiplex PCR, yet TCRdb's version contains in-frame clones alone and is incomplete. Altogether about 120,000 clones are present, roughly 90% being singletons, with the ten largest covering around 4.4%. This sample comprised peripheral blood, obtained 28 days after the second dose of the MenACWY control vaccine. These receptor sequences come from an adult who received the MenACWY meningococcal vaccine as a control.

The chain is built from TRBV6-4 and TRBJ1-6; possibly TRBD1 for D (6 bases). The CDR3 has 14 amino acids. Germline CDR1 and CDR2: MRHNA and SNTAGT. Deletions cut 2 bases from V and 7 bases from J, with 9 bases between. The CDR3 DNA sequence: TGTGCCAGCAGTGACCCCAGGGGCAATTCACCCCTCCACTTT. Protein product: CASSDPRGNSPLHF.

The genes are TRBV7-2 and TRBJ2-3, with TRBD2 identical over 13 bases. CDR1 SGHTA and CDR2 FQGNSA come from the germline V gene. The J segment lost 4 bases and the V segment lost 5 bases, leaving 6 bases of the junction unmatched. This CDR3 spans 16 amino acids. CDR3 region: CASSGGLAGRADTQYF. The CDR3 DNA reads as TGTGCCAGCAGCGGGGGACTAGCGGGAAGGGCAGATACGCAGTATTTT.

V is TRBV30 and J is TRBJ1-6; TRBD1 matches 11 bases. This CDR3 is built from 14 residues. Germline CDR1 and CDR2: GTSNPN and SVGIG (reference sequence). V gave up 1 base and J gave up 8 bases; unmatched junction bases: 1. In DNA, the CDR3 is TGTGCCTGGAGTGAGGGACAGGGGGATTCACCCCTCCACTTT. This gives the protein CAWSEGQGDSPLHF. Complete variable domain (other parts from reference TRBV30 and TRBJ1-6): SQTIHQWPATLVQPVGSPLSLECTVEGTSNPNLYWYRQAAGRGLQLLFYSVGIGQISSEVPQNLSASRPQDRQFILSSKKLLLSDSGFYLCAWSEGQGDSPLHFGNGTRLTVT.

The CDR3 protein is CASSLAGQGFGGELFF. CDR3 DNA sequence: TGTGCCAGCAGCTTGGCCGGGCAGGGGTTTGGCGGGGAGCTGTTTTTT. V gene TRBV5-4 combines with J gene TRBJ2-2; maybe TRBD1 (6 bases). Germline CDR1 reads SGHNT; CDR2 reads YYREEE (reference sequence). V lost 0 bases, J lost 7 bases, and 16 bases lay in between. The CDR3 runs 16 residues.

V and J are TRBV28 and TRBJ2-3; 8 bases line up with TRBD1. Per the germline V gene, CDR1 is MDHEN and CDR2 is SYDVKM. The ends lost 2 bases at V and 4 bases at J; junction bases unmatched: 5. The CDR3 contains 15 residues. The CDR3 coding sequence is TGTGCCAGCAGTTTACCAGGGGGCGATGCAGATACGCAGTATTTT. It is translated as CASSLPGGDADTQYF.

CDR3 amino acids: CASSLEENSNQPQHF. In nucleotides, the CDR3 is TGTGCCAGCAGCTTAGAGGAGAATAGCAATCAGCCCCAGCATTTT. The V call is TRBV7-2, the J call TRBJ1-5; D is uncertain. V was cut by 1 base and J by 0 bases, with 7 bases left in between. This CDR3 spans 15 amino acids. Germline V lookup: CDR1 SGHTA, CDR2 FQGNSA.

This clone was counted between two and nine times. The chain uses TRBV6-1 and TRBJ2-1; 8 positions match TRBD1. Germline V lookup: CDR1 MNHNS, CDR2 SASEGT. V shed 2 bases and J 6 bases; nucleotides not matched to a gene: 6. The CDR3 is made up of 15 amino acids. CDR3 nucleotide sequence: TGTGCCAGCAGTGAAACCGGGACAGGAGGCAATGAGCAGTTCTTC. Amino acids: CASSETGTGGNEQFF.

This chain connects TRBV24-1 to TRBJ2-1; 7 nucleotides align to TRBD1. The junction had 16 bases not matched to a gene; V was cut back by 5 bases and J by 4 bases. Germline CDR1 reads KGHDR; CDR2 reads SFDVKD. This CDR3 spans 18 amino acids. The CDR3 DNA is TGTGCCACCAGTGTAGGAGTGGAGACAGGGAATTATTACAATGAGCAGTTCTTC. Translating it yields CATSVGVETGNYYNEQFF.

This clone occurred once. An end of the junction differs from the germline gene, which may be a read error. V gene TRBV14 combines with J gene TRBJ2-7; D call uncertain. Germline V gives CDR1 SGHDN, CDR2 FVKESK. This CDR3 has 10 residues. In nucleotides, the CDR3 is TGTGCCAGCAGCCATCGGGTTCTGCACTTC. Its translation is CASSHRVLHF.

This clone was counted only a few times. CDR3: CASSLVAGGSGKTQYF. CDR3 DNA sequence: TGTGCCAGCAGCTTAGTCGCGGGAGGAAGTGGGAAGACCCAGTACTTC. The V gene is TRBV7-2, the J gene TRBJ2-5; 8 nucleotides match TRBD2. The length of the CDR3 is 16 residues. CDR1 is SGHTA, CDR2 FQGNSA, per germline. Trimming removed 1 base from V and 6 bases from J; junction bases left unmatched: 10.

This clone was picked up one time. This sequence joins TRBV2 and TRBJ1-1; TRBD1 aligns across 8 bases. Germline V gives CDR1 SNHLY, CDR2 FYNNEI. The CDR3 has 13 residues. V lost 7 bases to trimming and J lost 4 bases; unmatched junction nucleotides: 5. The DNA for the CDR3 is TGTGCCAGCATCGACAGGGGCGGCACTGAAGCTTTCTTT. This codes for CASIDRGGTEAFF.

Written as DNA, the CDR3 is TGTGCCAGCAGTTTACCTAGTGTAGAGACCCAGTACTTC. Translating gives CASSLPSVETQYF. This chain uses TRBV28 with TRBJ2-5; D unresolved. CDR1 and CDR2 (germline): MDHEN, SYDVKM. Trimming took off 2 bases at V and 4 bases at J, with 8 bases between the two ends. This CDR3 comprises 13 residues. The whole variable domain, remainder taken from reference TRBV28 and TRBJ2-5, is DVKVTQSSRYLVKRTGEKVFLECVQDMDHENMFWYRQDPGLGLRLIYFSYDVKMKEKGDIPEGYSVSREKKERFSLILESASTNQTSMYLCASSLPSVETQYFGPGTRLLVL.

The V gene is TRBV3-1 (or the pseudogene TRBV3-2), the J gene TRBJ2-2; D gene uncertain. CDR1 and CDR2 (germline): LGHDT, YNNKEL (reference sequence). The CDR3 contains 15 residues. Trimming took 4 bases from V and 1 from J, leaving 10 bases between them. The CDR3 DNA reads as TGTGCCAGCAGCCCCGCCCCGGGGAACACCGGGGAGCTGTTTTTT. Protein: CASSPAPGNTGELFF.

This chain links TRBV28 with TRBJ1-5; D is unresolved. V lost 1 base and J 7 bases, leaving 11 bases between the germline ends. CDR1 is MDHEN, CDR2 SYDVKM, per germline. This CDR3 has 14 amino acids. CDR3 in amino acids: CASSLFGTAQPQHF. DNA of the CDR3: TGTGCCAGCAGTTTATTTGGCACAGCCCAGCCCCAGCATTTT.

The V and J genes are TRBV11-2 and TRBJ1-4; no firm D call. Germline V lookup: CDR1 SGHAT, CDR2 FQNNGV. This CDR3 spans 15 amino acids. Between the trimmed V and J ends, which lost 0 bases and 7 bases, there was a span of 12 bases. The CDR3 loop is CASSLDIPWAEKLFF. CDR3 bases: TGTGCCAGCAGCTTAGATATCCCTTGGGCTGAAAAACTGTTTTTT.

This chain joins TRBV30 and TRBJ1-2, with D unresolved. The CDR3 runs to 13 residues. Germline lookup yields CDR1 GTSNPN and CDR2 SVGIG (reference sequence). Deletions cut 1 base from V and 3 bases from J, with 9 bases between. The CDR3 bases are TGTGCCTGGAGTGAGGCGGAGTACTATGGCTACACCTTC. Translated, it gives CAWSEAEYYGYTF. The entire variable domain, with the rest obtained from reference TRBV30 and TRBJ1-2, is as follows: SQTIHQWPATLVQPVGSPLSLECTVEGTSNPNLYWYRQAAGRGLQLLFYSVGIGQISSEVPQNLSASRPQDRQFILSSKKLLLSDSGFYLCAWSEAEYYGYTFGSGTRLTVV.

The chain recombines TRBV3-1 (or the pseudogene TRBV3-2) with TRBJ1-1; D gene unclear. The CDR3 covers 13 residues. Germline loops: CDR1 LGHDT, CDR2 YNNKEL (reference sequence). V dropped 4 bases and J dropped 7 bases, with 13 bases sitting between them. The CDR3: CASSRRGEGEAFF. The CDR3 nucleotides read TGTGCCAGCAGCCGCCGGGGAGAGGGTGAAGCTTTCTTT.

This chain uses TRBV6-5 with TRBJ1-5; D is unresolved. Trimming stripped 9 bases from V and 0 bases from J, with 12 bases between. Germline V gives CDR1 MNHEY, CDR2 SVGAGI. The CDR3 contains 14 residues. Written as DNA, the CDR3 is TGTGCCAGTAGTCGCGTAGATAGCAATCAGCCCCAGCATTTT. This sequence encodes CASSRVDSNQPQHF.

This chain uses TRBV20-1 with TRBJ1-6; D may be TRBD1 (6 bases). V was pared by 5 bases and J by 14 bases, with 10 bases between. The length of the CDR3 is 10 residues. Germline loops: CDR1 DFQATT, CDR2 SNEGSKA (reference sequence). CDR3 sequence (DNA): TGCAGTGCTGCTGAGGGGGCCCTCCACTTT. It codes for CSAAEGALHF.

The V gene is TRBV9, the J gene TRBJ2-7; D is undetermined. In germline, CDR1 is SGDLS, CDR2 YYNGEE. V was clipped by 0 bases and J by 0 bases, with 7 bases between them. This CDR3 is built from 14 residues. The CDR3 sequence: CASSVGTHSYEQYF. The CDR3 DNA sequence: TGTGCCAGCAGCGTAGGGACCCACTCCTACGAGCAGTACTTC.

The CDR3 sequence: CVRSTKGSSGSLSTYEQYF. Here the CDR3 DNA reads TGTGTCAGAAGCACGAAGGGTTCTAGCGGGAGCCTATCAACCTACGAGCAGTACTTC. J is TRBJ2-7 and V is TRBV7-5; no check of the table's D call, TRBD2, against the DNA was made. TRBV7-5 is a pseudogene segment. This CDR3 comprises 19 residues.

Notes on this clone: Its ends do not fully match the called genes, so a read error is possible. The V call is TRBV2, the J call TRBJ1-4, with D possibly matching TRBD1 (6 bases). The V gene's germline CDR1 is SNHLY and CDR2 FYNNEI. This CDR3 region has 13 residues. This CDR3 is CASSEYPTGTDHF. The CDR3 bases are TGTGCCAGCAGTGAATATCCCACAGGGACGGACCACTTT. The full variable domain, completed using reference TRBV2 and TRBJ1-4, is EPEVTQTPSHQVTQMGQEVILRCVPISNHLYFYWYRQILGQKVEFLVSFYNNEISEKSEIFDDQFSVERPDGSNFTLKIRSTKLEDSAMYFCASSEYPTGTDHFGSGTQLSVL.

This chain connects TRBV4-2 to TRBJ1-3, with TRBD1 as a possible D gene (5 bases). Germline-derived CDR1 and CDR2 are LGHNA and YNFKEQ. V was cut by 1 base and J by 0 bases, with 13 bases left in between. The CDR3 loop spans 17 amino acids. CDR3 nucleotides: TGTGCCAGCAGCCAAGTATCAGGTGGGACCTCTGGAAACACCATATATTTT. Its protein is CASSQVSGGTSGNTIYF.

The chain links TRBV27 to TRBJ2-2; D call uncertain. There are 11 residues in the CDR3. The V end was cut by 0 bases, the J end by 7 bases, with 0 bases between. CDR1 is MNHEY and CDR2 is SMNVEV in the germline V gene (reference sequence). For the CDR3, the DNA is TGTGCCAGCAGTTTATCCGGGGAGCTGTTTTTT. Its translation: CASSLSGELFF.

This clone has a handful of counts. The chain carries TRBV19 and TRBJ2-1, with TRBD1 as a possible D gene (6 bases). This CDR3 has 14 amino acids. Germline V gene data show CDR1 as LNHDA and CDR2 as SQIVND (reference sequence). V was shortened by 2 bases and J by 3 bases, with 8 bases between the two germline ends. CDR3 sequence (DNA): TGTGCCAGTAGTATACAGGGGAACTACAATGAGCAGTTCTTC. Translating it yields CASSIQGNYNEQFF.

CDR3 sequence (DNA): TGTGCCAGCAGCTCCACAGGGTTTGGAAACACCATATATTTT. This translates into CASSSTGFGNTIYF. This chain joins TRBV7-2 and TRBJ1-3, with D possibly being TRBD1 (6 bases). V lost 4 bases to trimming and J lost 3 bases, with 10 bases between them. The CDR3 length is 14 residues. Germline values: CDR1 SGHTA, CDR2 FQGNSA.